The clone carrying this T cell receptor beta chain appeared a single time. TCRdb's copy holds only in-frame clones and misses some; the assay was immunoSEQ multiplex PCR. Of about 50,000 clones in the sample, 75% to 95% were seen once. This entry belongs to a study of blood T cell repertoires in COVID-19. Study background: Acute and convalescent COVID-19 specimens originated in the United States, Italy and Spain.

The V end lost 1 base, the J end lost 1 base, and 11 bases lay between the germline ends. The germline CDR1 and CDR2 sequences are SGHRS and YFSETQ. The CDR3 spans 15 residues. The sequencing sample was made of peripheral blood. The genes are TRBV5-1 and TRBJ2-5, with a possible D match to TRBD1 (6 bases). This TCR came from a man aged 50-59 years with active COVID-19. This CDR3 reads CASSLWGRSQETQYF. The CDR3 DNA reads TGCGCCAGCAGCTTGTGGGGGCGCAGCCAAGAGACCCAGTACTTC.